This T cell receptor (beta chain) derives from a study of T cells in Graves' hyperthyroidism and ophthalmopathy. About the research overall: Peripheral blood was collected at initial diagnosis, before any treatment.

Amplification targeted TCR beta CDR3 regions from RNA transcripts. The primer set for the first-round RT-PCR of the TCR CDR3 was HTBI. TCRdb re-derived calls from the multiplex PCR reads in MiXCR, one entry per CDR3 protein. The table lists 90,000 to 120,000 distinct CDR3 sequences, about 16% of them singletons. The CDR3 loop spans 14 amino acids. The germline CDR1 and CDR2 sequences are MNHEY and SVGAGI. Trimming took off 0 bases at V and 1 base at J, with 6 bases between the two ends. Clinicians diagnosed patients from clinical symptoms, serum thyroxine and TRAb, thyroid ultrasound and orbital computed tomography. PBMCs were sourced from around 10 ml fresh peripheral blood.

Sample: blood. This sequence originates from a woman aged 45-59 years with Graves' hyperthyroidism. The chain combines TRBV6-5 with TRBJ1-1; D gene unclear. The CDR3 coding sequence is TGTGCCAGCAGTTACTCGTATAGGAACACTGAAGCTTTCTTT. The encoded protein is CASSYSYRNTEAFF.